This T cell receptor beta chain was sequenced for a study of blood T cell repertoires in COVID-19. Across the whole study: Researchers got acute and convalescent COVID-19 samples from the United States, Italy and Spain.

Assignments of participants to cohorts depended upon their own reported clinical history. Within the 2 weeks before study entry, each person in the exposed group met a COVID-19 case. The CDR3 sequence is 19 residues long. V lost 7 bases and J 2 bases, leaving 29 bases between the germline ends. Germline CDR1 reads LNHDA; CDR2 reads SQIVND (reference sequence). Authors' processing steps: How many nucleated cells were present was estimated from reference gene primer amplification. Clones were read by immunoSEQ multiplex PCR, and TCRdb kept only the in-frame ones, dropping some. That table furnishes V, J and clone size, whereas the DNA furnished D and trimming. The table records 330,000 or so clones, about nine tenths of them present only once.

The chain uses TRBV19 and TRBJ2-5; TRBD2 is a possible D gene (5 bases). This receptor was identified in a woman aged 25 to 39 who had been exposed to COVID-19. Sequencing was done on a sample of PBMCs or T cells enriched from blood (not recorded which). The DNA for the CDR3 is TGTGCCAGTACCCACGTAGGCGGGCCCGATTACGCATCACAAGAGACCCAGTACTTC. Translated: CASTHVGGPDYASQETQYF.